This T cell receptor (beta chain) is drawn from a study of blood T cell repertoires in COVID-19. The V end lost 0 bases, the J end lost 7 bases, and 10 bases lay between the germline ends. Per germline, CDR1 SGHAT and CDR2 FQNNGV. This CDR3 is built from 14 residues. Sequenced by immunoSEQ multiplex PCR; TCRdb stores in-frame clones only, minus some. Among about 170,000 clones listed, approximately 83% were seen once. This clonotype was sampled from a woman aged 80 or over with acute or convalescent COVID-19. The sequenced sample consisted of peripheral blood. V usage is TRBV11-2 and J usage is TRBJ1-5, with D unclear. DNA for the CDR3: TGTGCCAGCAGCTTAGATCGGTTGGTCCAGCCCCAGCATTTT. This gives the protein CASSLDRLVQPQHF.